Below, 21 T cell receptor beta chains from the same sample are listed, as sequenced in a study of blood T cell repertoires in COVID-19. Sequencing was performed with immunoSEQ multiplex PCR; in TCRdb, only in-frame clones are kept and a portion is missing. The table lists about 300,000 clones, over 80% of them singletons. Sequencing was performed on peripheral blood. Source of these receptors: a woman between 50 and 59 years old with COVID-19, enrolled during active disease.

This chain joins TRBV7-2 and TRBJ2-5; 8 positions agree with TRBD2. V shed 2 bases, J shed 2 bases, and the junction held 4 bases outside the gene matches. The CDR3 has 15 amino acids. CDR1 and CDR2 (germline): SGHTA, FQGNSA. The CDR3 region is CASSLSGSRQETQYF. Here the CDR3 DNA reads TGTGCCAGCAGCTTAAGCGGGAGTCGGCAAGAGACCCAGTACTTC.

The DNA for the CDR3 is TGTGCCAGTAGTATTGGCTCAGGGCCTTATGGCTACACCTTC. Translation: CASSIGSGPYGYTF. The chain is built from TRBV19 and TRBJ1-2, with D maybe TRBD1 (5 bases). There are 14 residues in the CDR3. Per germline, CDR1 LNHDA and CDR2 SQIVND (reference sequence). Trimming cost V 3 bases and J 5 bases, with 13 bases left between them.

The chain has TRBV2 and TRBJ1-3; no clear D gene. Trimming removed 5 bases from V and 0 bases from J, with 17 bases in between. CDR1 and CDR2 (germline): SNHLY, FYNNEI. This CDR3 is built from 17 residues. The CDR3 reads CASSPRRQATSGNTIYF. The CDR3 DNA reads TGTGCCAGCAGTCCTAGGAGGCAGGCTACCTCTGGAAACACCATATATTTT. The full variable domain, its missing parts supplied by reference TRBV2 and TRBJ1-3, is EPEVTQTPSHQVTQMGQEVILRCVPISNHLYFYWYRQILGQKVEFLVSFYNNEISEKSEIFDDQFSVERPDGSNFTLKIRSTKLEDSAMYFCASSPRRQATSGNTIYFGEGSWLTVV.

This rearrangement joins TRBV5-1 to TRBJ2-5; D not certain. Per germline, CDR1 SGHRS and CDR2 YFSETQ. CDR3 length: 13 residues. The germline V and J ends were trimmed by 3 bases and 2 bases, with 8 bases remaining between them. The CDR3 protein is CASSYWAQETQYF. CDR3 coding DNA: TGCGCCAGCAGCTATTGGGCTCAAGAGACCCAGTACTTC.

The DNA of the CDR3 is TGTGCCAGGGACAGGGGGAATGAAAAACTGTTTTTT. It specifies CARDRGNEKLFF. The chain is built from TRBV6-4 and TRBJ1-4; 10 bases agree with TRBD1. This CDR3 has 12 amino acids. J was trimmed by 5 bases and V by 9 bases; bases with no gene match: 0. CDR1 and CDR2 from the germline V gene are MRHNA and SNTAGT.

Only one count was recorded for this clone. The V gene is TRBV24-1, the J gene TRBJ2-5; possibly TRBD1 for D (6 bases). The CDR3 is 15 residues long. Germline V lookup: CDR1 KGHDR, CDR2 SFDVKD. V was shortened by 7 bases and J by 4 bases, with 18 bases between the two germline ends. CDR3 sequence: CATRETGSGRETQYF. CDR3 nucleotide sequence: TGTGCCACCAGGGAGACAGGTTCGGGGAGAGAGACCCAGTACTTC.

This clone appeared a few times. The CDR3: CASSQDRPEQFF. CDR3 coding DNA: TGTGCCAGCAGCCAAGACAGGCCAGAGCAGTTCTTC. V gene TRBV3-1 (or the pseudogene TRBV3-2) combines with J gene TRBJ2-1; no definite D call. Germline V CDR1 and CDR2: LGHDT, YNNKEL (reference sequence). The V end was cut by 0 bases, the J end by 10 bases, with 7 bases between. CDR3 length: 12 residues.

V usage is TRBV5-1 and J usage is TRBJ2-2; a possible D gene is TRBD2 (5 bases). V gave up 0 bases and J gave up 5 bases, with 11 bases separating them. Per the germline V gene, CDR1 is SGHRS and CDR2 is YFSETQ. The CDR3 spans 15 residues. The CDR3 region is CASSLDGVNTGELFF. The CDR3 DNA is TGCGCCAGCAGCTTGGACGGGGTGAATACCGGGGAGCTGTTTTTT.

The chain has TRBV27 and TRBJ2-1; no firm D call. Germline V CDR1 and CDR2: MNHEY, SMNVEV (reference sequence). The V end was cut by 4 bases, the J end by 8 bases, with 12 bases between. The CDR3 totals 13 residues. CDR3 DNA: TGTGCCAGCAGTTCTCCCCCTGTGTATGAGCAGTTCTTC. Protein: CASSSPPVYEQFF.

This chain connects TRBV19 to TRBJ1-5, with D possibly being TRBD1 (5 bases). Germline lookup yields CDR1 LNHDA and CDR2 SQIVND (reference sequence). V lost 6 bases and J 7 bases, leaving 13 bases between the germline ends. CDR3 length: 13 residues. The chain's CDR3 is CASSLPGVQPQHF. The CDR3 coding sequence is TGTGCCAGTAGCCTACCGGGGGTGCAGCCCCAGCATTTT. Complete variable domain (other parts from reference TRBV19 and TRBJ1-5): DGGITQSPKYLFRKEGQNVTLSCEQNLNHDAMYWYRQDPGQGLRLIYYSQIVNDFQKGDIAEGYSVSREKKESFPLTVTSAQKNPTAFYLCASSLPGVQPQHFGDGTRLSIL.

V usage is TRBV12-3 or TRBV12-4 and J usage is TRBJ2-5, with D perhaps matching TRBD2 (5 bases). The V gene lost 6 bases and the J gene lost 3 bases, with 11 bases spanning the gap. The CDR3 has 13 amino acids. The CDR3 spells CASSPGIKETQYF. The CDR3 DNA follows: TGTGCCAGCAGCCCCGGGATTAAAGAGACCCAGTACTTC.

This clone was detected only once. For the CDR3, the DNA is TGTGCCAGCAGCTTAGCGGCTAGCGGGAGATACGAGCAGTACTTC. Translating it yields CASSLAASGRYEQYF. V is TRBV7-8 and J is TRBJ2-7; 10 bases fit TRBD2. This CDR3 is 15 amino acids long. The junction had 3 bases not matched to a gene; V was cut back by 0 bases and J by 4 bases. Germline CDR1 SGHVS, CDR2 FQNEAQ.

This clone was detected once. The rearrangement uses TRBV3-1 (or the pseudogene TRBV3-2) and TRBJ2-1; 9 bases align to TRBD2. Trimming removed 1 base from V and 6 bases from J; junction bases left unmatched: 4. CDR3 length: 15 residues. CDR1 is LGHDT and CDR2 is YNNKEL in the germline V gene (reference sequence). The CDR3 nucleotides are TGTGCCAGCAGCCAAGGAAGGGGACTAGCCAATGAGCAGTTCTTC. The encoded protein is CASSQGRGLANEQFF.

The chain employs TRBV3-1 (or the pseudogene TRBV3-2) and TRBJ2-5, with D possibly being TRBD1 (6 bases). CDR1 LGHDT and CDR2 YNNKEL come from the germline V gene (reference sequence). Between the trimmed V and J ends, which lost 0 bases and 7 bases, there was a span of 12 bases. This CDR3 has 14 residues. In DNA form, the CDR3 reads TGTGCCAGCAGCCAAGATAAGAACAGGGTGACCCAGTACTTC. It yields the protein CASSQDKNRVTQYF.

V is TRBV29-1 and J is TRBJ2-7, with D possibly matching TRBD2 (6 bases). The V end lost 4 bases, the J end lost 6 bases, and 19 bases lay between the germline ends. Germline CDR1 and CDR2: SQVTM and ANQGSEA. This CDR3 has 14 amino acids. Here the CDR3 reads CSVGGAGNLGEQYF. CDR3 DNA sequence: TGCAGCGTTGGGGGAGCGGGTAACCTCGGCGAGCAGTACTTC.

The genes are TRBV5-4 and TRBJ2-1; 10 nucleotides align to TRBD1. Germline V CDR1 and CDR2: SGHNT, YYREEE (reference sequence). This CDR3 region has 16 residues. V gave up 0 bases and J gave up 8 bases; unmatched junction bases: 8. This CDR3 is CASSLGGTGVSHEQFF. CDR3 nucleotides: TGTGCCAGCAGCTTGGGTGGGACAGGGGTAAGCCATGAGCAGTTCTTC.

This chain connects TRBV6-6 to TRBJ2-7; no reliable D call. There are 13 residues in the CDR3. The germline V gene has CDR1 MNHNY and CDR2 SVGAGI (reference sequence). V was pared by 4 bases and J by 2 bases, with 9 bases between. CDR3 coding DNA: TGTGCCAGCAGTTTACGACATACCTACGAGCAGTACTTC. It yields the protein CASSLRHTYEQYF.

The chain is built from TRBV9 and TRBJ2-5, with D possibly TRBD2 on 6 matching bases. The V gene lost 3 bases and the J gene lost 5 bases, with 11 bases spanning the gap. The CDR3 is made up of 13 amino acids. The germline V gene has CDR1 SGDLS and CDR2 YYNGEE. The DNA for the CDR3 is TGTGCCAGCAGCGGAGGCCGGGAGGAGACCCAGTACTTC. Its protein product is CASSGGREETQYF.

The CDR3 coding sequence is TGTGCCAGCAGCCAGGCCGGGACGCGGGGGGAGACCCAGTACTTC. Protein: CASSQAGTRGETQYF. This sequence joins TRBV4-2 and TRBJ2-5; 7 nucleotides agree with TRBD2. CDR1 and CDR2 (germline): LGHNA, YNFKEQ. CDR3 length equals 15 residues. V trimming: 3 bases; J trimming: 5 bases; junction bases outside the gene matches: 9.

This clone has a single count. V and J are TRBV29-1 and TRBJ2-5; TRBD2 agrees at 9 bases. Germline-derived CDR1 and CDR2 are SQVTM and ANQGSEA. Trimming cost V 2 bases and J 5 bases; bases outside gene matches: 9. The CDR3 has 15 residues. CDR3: CSVESLASGKETQYF. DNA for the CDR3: TGCAGCGTTGAATCATTGGCTAGCGGGAAGGAGACCCAGTACTTC.

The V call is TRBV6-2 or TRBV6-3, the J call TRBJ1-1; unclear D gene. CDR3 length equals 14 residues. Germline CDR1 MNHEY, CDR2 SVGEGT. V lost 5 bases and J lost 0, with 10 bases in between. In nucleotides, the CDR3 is TGTGCCAGCAGTCGGGGAGTCATGAACACTGAAGCTTTCTTT. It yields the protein CASSRGVMNTEAFF.